This T cell receptor beta chain derives from a study of T-cell reconstitution after alpha-beta-depleted transplantation in children. The TCRbeta library incorporated unique molecular identifiers. MiXCR, applied by TCRdb to the PCR reads, yields one record per CDR3 protein. The data show roughly 190,000 distinct CDR3 sequences, with about 14% seen just once and 13% held by the top ten. The J segment lost 8 bases and the V segment lost 2 bases, leaving 3 bases of the junction unmatched. Per the germline V gene, CDR1 is SGHTA and CDR2 is FQGNSA. The CDR3 loop spans 14 amino acids. The sample was PBMCs from the stem cell graft donor, taken from the stem cell graft. The chain joins TRBV7-2 to TRBJ2-4; TRBD1 agrees at 10 bases. The receptor comes from a human donor who donated a stem cell graft to a child with acute lymphoblastic leukemia. The CDR3 DNA sequence: TGTGCCAGCAGCTTACGGACAGGGGGGGACATTCAGTACTTC. It encodes CASSLRTGGDIQYF.